The 18 T cell receptor beta chains below were found in one sample sequenced in a study of cytomegalovirus exposure and HLA in healthy donors. 13 Jbeta primers and 60 Vbeta primers were used for the PCR. Repertoires were generated with immunoSEQ multiplex PCR, while TCRdb's copy carries only in-frame clones and drops some. The table shows approximately 110,000 clones, with 15% occurring only once. The source material was PBMCs. The origin of the receptors is a woman younger than 35 in good health and CMV-seronegative.

This clone has just a few counts. V and J are TRBV11-2 and TRBJ1-1; 7 positions match TRBD1. The ends lost 3 bases at V and 5 bases at J; junction bases unmatched: 3. The CDR3 runs to 13 residues. The V gene's germline CDR1 is SGHAT and CDR2 FQNNGV. The CDR3 DNA reads as TGTGCCAGCAGCTTCCAGGGGGAGACTGAAGCTTTCTTT. Amino acids: CASSFQGETEAFF.

The rearrangement uses TRBV30 and TRBJ2-1, with 7 bases fitting TRBD2. CDR1 and CDR2 (germline): GTSNPN, SVGIG (reference sequence). CDR3 size: 16 residues. V gave up 2 bases and J gave up 0 bases; unmatched junction bases: 7. The CDR3 loop is CAWSRAAGFSYNEQFF. As DNA, the CDR3 is TGTGCCTGGAGTAGAGCAGCGGGATTCTCCTACAATGAGCAGTTCTTC.

This clone has just a few counts. The chain has TRBV27 and TRBJ2-7; 7 nucleotides line up with TRBD1. CDR3 length: 16 amino acids. Germline V gene sequence: CDR1 MNHEY, CDR2 SMNVEV (reference sequence). V lost 4 bases and J lost 4; bases outside the gene matches: 13. The DNA of the CDR3 is TGTGCCAGCAGTTCCCAGACAGGGTGGCGCTATTACGAGCAGTACTTC. Translating it yields CASSSQTGWRYYEQYF.

In this sample, this clone turned up a few times. The genes are TRBV5-6 and TRBJ1-3, with D uncertain. Germline V gene sequence: CDR1 SGHDT, CDR2 YYEEEE. V lost 0 bases and J 4 bases, leaving 8 bases between the germline ends. The CDR3 runs to 14 residues. CDR3 nucleotide sequence: TGTGCCAGCAGCTTGGGGGCCGACGGAAACACCATATATTTT. It translates to CASSLGADGNTIYF.

This chain joins TRBV4-1 and TRBJ2-7, with TRBD1 matching 10 bases. With 4 bases clipped from V and 2 bases from J, the junction kept 5 bases outside the gene matches. The germline V gene encodes CDR1 MGHRA and CDR2 YSYEKL. The CDR3 sequence is 15 residues long. The CDR3 loop reads CASSRGTGEPYEQYF. DNA for the CDR3: TGCGCCAGCAGCCGAGGGACAGGGGAGCCCTACGAGCAGTACTTC.

This clone has more than one count but fewer than ten. The chain links TRBV14 to TRBJ2-1, with a weak D call TRBD2 (6 bases). V was trimmed by 4 bases and J by 3 bases, leaving 16 bases between them. Germline-derived CDR1 and CDR2 are SGHDN and FVKESK. The CDR3 spans 16 residues. The CDR3 protein is CASSLGLSGGYNEQFF. The CDR3 DNA reads TGTGCCAGCAGCCTCGGGTTGTCCGGGGGCTACAATGAGCAGTTCTTC.

Comments on this clone: The sample has other DNA sequences that encode this CDR3 too. The rearrangement uses TRBV28 and TRBJ1-5; perhaps TRBD1 as D (5 bases). From germline, CDR1 is MDHEN and CDR2 SYDVKM. The V end lost 2 bases, the J end lost 3 bases, and 8 bases lay between the germline ends. There are 14 residues in the CDR3. In DNA, the CDR3 is TGTGCCAGCAGTTTAGGAGGGACCAATCAGCCCCAGCATTTT. It is translated as CASSLGGTNQPQHF.

V is TRBV7-6 and J is TRBJ1-1; 7 positions match TRBD1. The CDR3 loop spans 16 amino acids. CDR1 is SGHVS, CDR2 FNYEAQ, per germline. V lost 0 bases to trimming and J lost 4 bases; unmatched junction nucleotides: 8. The CDR3 nucleotides read TGTGCCAGCAGCTTAGCGACACAGGGGTCCGGCACTGAAGCTTTCTTT. Encoded protein: CASSLATQGSGTEAFF.

J is TRBJ2-2 and V is TRBV30, with D possibly being TRBD1 (6 bases). CDR3 size: 14 residues. In germline, CDR1 is GTSNPN, CDR2 SVGIG (reference sequence). V lost 4 bases and J lost 7, with 16 bases in between. The CDR3 spells CAWTHDRLGGELFF. CDR3 DNA sequence: TGTGCCTGGACCCATGACAGGTTGGGCGGGGAGCTGTTTTTT.

In its sample, this clone was seen a few times. The chain has TRBV19 and TRBJ2-5, with D possibly TRBD1 on 6 matching bases. V was cut by 5 bases and J by 0 bases, with 19 bases left in between. The CDR3 covers 17 residues. The germline CDR1 and CDR2 sequences are LNHDA and SQIVND (reference sequence). The CDR3 bases are TGTGCCAGTAGTCCAACCACGATGCAGGGGTACCAAGAGACCCAGTACTTC. Its translation is CASSPTTMQGYQETQYF.

This clone was detected a few times. The chain combines TRBV30 with TRBJ1-4; the match to TRBD1 covers 7 bases. The ends lost 5 bases at V and 7 bases at J; junction bases unmatched: 7. This CDR3 comprises 13 residues. Germline V gene lookup returns CDR1 GTSNPN and CDR2 SVGIG (reference sequence). CDR3 DNA: TGTGCCTGGCAACAGGGGATAGCTGAAAAACTGTTTTTT. Its protein product is CAWQQGIAEKLFF.

This clone was counted between two and nine times. The rearrangement links TRBV5-1 to TRBJ2-2, with 10 positions matching TRBD2. Trimming removed 4 bases from V and 4 bases from J; junction bases left unmatched: 7. This CDR3 is built from 16 residues. Germline V lookup: CDR1 SGHRS, CDR2 YFSETQ. CDR3 loop: CASSPVAGGRTGELFF. The CDR3 nucleotides are TGCGCCAGCAGCCCCGTAGCGGGGGGCCGCACCGGGGAGCTGTTTTTT.

The DNA of the CDR3 is TGTGCCAGCAGCGCCAGCGGGGGGATGAGAAATGAGCAGTTCTTC. As protein: CASSASGGMRNEQFF. The genes are TRBV7-2 and TRBJ2-1; 9 positions agree with TRBD2. Germline V gene lookup returns CDR1 SGHTA and CDR2 FQGNSA. CDR3 size: 15 residues. V lost 5 bases, J lost 7 bases, and 9 bases stayed unmatched.

This clone was picked up a small number of times. CDR3 in DNA: TGTGCCAGCAGAAGGACTAGCGGGGTGCAAGAGACCCAGTACTTC. Protein: CASRRTSGVQETQYF. The chain combines TRBV6-1 with TRBJ2-5; 12 bases align to TRBD2. Germline V lookup: CDR1 MNHNS, CDR2 SASEGT. The CDR3 covers 15 residues. The ends lost 6 bases at V and 2 bases at J; junction bases unmatched: 4.

This clone was picked up a small number of times. V gene TRBV7-9 combines with J gene TRBJ2-1; maybe TRBD1 (6 bases). The V end was cut by 1 base, the J end by 5 bases, with 15 bases between. Germline assignment: CDR1 SEHNR and CDR2 FQNEAQ (reference sequence). The CDR3 totals 16 residues. The CDR3 nucleotides are TGTGCCAGCAGCTTAGTCGGTGGACAGTATAACAATGAGCAGTTCTTC. Its translation: CASSLVGGQYNNEQFF.

The sample holds a few counts of this clone. The CDR3 spells CASSARLQGRGYTF. The DNA for the CDR3 is TGTGCCAGCAGCGCCCGGCTACAGGGGAGAGGCTACACCTTC. This sequence joins TRBV9 and TRBJ1-2, with 7 nucleotides matching TRBD1. Germline CDR1 reads SGDLS; CDR2 reads YYNGEE. The J segment lost 8 bases and the V segment lost 3 bases, leaving 10 bases of the junction unmatched. CDR3 size: 14 residues. The variable domain in full, with the rest retrieved from reference TRBV9 and TRBJ1-2, is DSGVTQTPKHLITATGQRVTLRCSPRSGDLSVYWYQQSLDQGLQFLIQYYNGEERAKGNILERFSAQQFPDLHSELNLSSLELGDSALYFCASSARLQGRGYTFGSGTRLTVV.

This clone was seen a few times. V usage is TRBV28 and J usage is TRBJ1-1, with D hard to call. V was cut by 1 base and J by 1 base, with 7 bases left in between. The CDR3 extends over 14 amino acids. Germline V gives CDR1 MDHEN, CDR2 SYDVKM. The CDR3 DNA reads as TGTGCCAGCAGTTTATCGTGGGCGAACACTGAAGCTTTCTTT. It translates to CASSLSWANTEAFF.

The V and J genes are TRBV7-8 and TRBJ2-1; 10 bases match TRBD2. CDR3 length: 15 residues. Germline lookup yields CDR1 SGHVS and CDR2 FQNEAQ. Trimming removed 5 bases from V and 2 bases from J; junction bases left unmatched: 3. CDR3 region: CASSTSGRAYNEQFF. DNA of the CDR3: TGTGCCAGCAGCACAAGCGGGAGGGCCTACAATGAGCAGTTCTTC.